This T cell receptor beta chain was captured in a study of shared clonotypes between healthy human individuals. Naive CD45RA+ and memory CD45RA-negative subsets were split from CD4+ cells. This clone was counted between two and nine times. The antigen is not known. Study results and limitations: Depth was large, yet rarefaction showed that sorted-subset sequencing was incomplete.

Deep was the level used in running the assay. TCRdb's table, derived via immunoSEQ multiplex PCR, lists solely in-frame clones and lacks some. Among approximately 1.5 million clones listed, 95% to 99% were seen once. This CDR3 contains 13 residues. V was pared by 4 bases and J by 7 bases, with 11 bases between. The germline V gene has CDR1 SNHLY and CDR2 FYNNEI. The receptor was derived from a man younger than 45 in good health. The specimen was naive CD4+ T cells sorted from blood. Subset indicated: CD45RA+ positively selected. The chain has TRBV2 and TRBJ1-5; D is uncertain. CDR3 residues: CASSGEEGQPQHF. CDR3 coding DNA: TGTGCCAGCAGTGGGGAGGAGGGACAGCCCCAGCATTTT.